This T cell receptor beta chain is drawn from a study of early T cells in non-severe SARS-CoV-2 infection. Each CDR3 protein gets one entry after TCRdb re-called the 5' RACE reads with MiXCR. This sample carries 70,000 to 90,000 distinct CDR3 sequences, about 11% of them seen once, and the ten largest clones take approximately 4.5%. Germline V gene sequence: CDR1 MRHNA, CDR2 SNTAGT. The CDR3 consists of 14 residues. The trim removed 6 bases at V and 3 bases at J, leaving 7 bases unmatched. This chain links TRBV6-4 with TRBJ2-7; 8 positions match TRBD2. Material: whole blood. The origin of this receptor is an adult who was a healthcare worker with PCR-confirmed SARS-CoV-2 infection or an uninfected control (not recorded which). As DNA, the CDR3 is TGTGCCAGCAGGGCCGGGACTAGGTGCTACGAGCAGTACTTC. Translation gives CASRAGTRCYEQYF.